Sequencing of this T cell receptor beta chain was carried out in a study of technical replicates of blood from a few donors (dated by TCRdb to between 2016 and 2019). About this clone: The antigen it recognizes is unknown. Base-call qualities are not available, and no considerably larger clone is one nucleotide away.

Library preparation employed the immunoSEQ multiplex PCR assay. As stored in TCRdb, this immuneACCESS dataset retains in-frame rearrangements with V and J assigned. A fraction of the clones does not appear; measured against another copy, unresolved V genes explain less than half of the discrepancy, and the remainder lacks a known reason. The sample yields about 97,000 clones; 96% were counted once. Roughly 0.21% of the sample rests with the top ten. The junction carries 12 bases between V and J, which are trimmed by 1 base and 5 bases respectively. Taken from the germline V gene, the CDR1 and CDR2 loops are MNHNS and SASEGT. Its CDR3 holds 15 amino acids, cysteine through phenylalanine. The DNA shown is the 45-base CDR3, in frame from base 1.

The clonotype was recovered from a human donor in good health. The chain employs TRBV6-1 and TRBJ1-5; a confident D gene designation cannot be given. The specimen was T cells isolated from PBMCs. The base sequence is TGTGCCAGCAGTGAAGGTCGGCAGGTTGATCAGCCCCAGCATTTT. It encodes CASSEGRQVDQPQHF.